A selection of T cell receptor beta chains follows, all from one sample in a study of blood T cell repertoires in COVID-19. The repertoire was sequenced with immunoSEQ multiplex PCR; TCRdb's copy has only in-frame clones and lacks some. The sample shows over 300,000 clones, approximately 89% of them seen only once. Specimen: PBMCs or T cells enriched from blood (not recorded which). The receptor set was obtained from a middle-aged woman who had recovered from COVID-19. The CDR3 runs from the conserved cysteine through the conserved F or W. The order of the fields is J gene, D gene, clone size, V gene, CDR3 DNA, CDR3 protein. The D gene is left open where the match is weak. Only part of the rows carry a size: once, few, many, or a class if the clone is expanded.

TRBJ2-7 | TRBD1 | . | TRBV30 | TGTGCCTGGGGACAGGGGGCCCACGAGCAGTACTTC | CAWGQGAHEQYF
TRBJ1-5 | . | once | TRBV19 | TGTGCCAGTAGTAGCCCCGCAGGGAGCAATCAGCCCCAGCATTTT | CASSSPAGSNQPQHF
TRBJ2-1 | . | . | TRBV7-8 | TGTGCCAGCAGCTTTAAACCCCCAGTTAGCAGCTCCTACAATGAGCAGTTCTTC | CASSFKPPVSSSYNEQFF
TRBJ1-2 | . | . | TRBV6-2/TRBV6-3 | TGTGCCAGCAGTTACTCGGGAGACTATGGCTACACCTTC | CASSYSGDYGYTF
TRBJ2-1 | TRBD2 | . | TRBV27 | TGTGCCAGCAGTCCCCCGGGGGGGAATGAGCAGTTCTTC | CASSPPGGNEQFF
TRBJ1-1 | TRBD1 | few | TRBV4-1 | TGCGCCAGCAGCCAATCAAGGGACAGCCGGAATACTGAAGCTTTCTTT | CASSQSRDSRNTEAFF
TRBJ2-7 | TRBD2 | . | TRBV11-2 | TGTGCCAGCAGCTTTGGACTAGCGGGGGCAAGCTCCTACGAGCAGTACTTC | CASSFGLAGASSYEQYF
TRBJ1-2 | . | . | TRBV15 | TGTGCCACCAGCAGAGATAGGTTGGCCGGCGGTTATGGCTACACCTTC | CATSRDRLAGGYGYTF
TRBJ2-1 | . | . | TRBV27 | TGTGCCAGCAGTTTACTAGCGTTGGATGAGCAGTTCTTC | CASSLLALDEQFF
TRBJ2-7 | . | . | TRBV18 | TGTGCCAGCTCACCACAGGGGGTCTCTTACGAGCAGTACTTC | CASSPQGVSYEQYF
TRBJ1-1 | . | . | TRBV5-6 | TGTGCCAGCAGCTTGGGGTTAGGGGGACCTGAAGCTTTCTTT | CASSLGLGGPEAFF
TRBJ2-5 | TRBD1 | . | TRBV11-3 | TGTGCCAGCAGCGCCCTCGCTCGGACAGGGGGAGAGACCCAGTACTTC | CASSALARTGGETQYF
TRBJ1-4 | . | . | TRBV28 | TGTGCCAGCGGGTTGCCGCAGGGGACTAATGAAAAACTGTTTTTT | CASGLPQGTNEKLFF
TRBJ1-4 | TRBD1 | . | TRBV10-3 | TGTGCCATCAGTGAAGTGACAGGGGGGAAAAACAAGGGGGAAAAACTGTTTTTT | CAISEVTGGKNKGEKLFF
TRBJ2-5 | TRBD1 | once | TRBV28 | TGTGCCAGCAGCCCCCCTGGGACAGTCGGGGTGGAGACCCAGTACTTC | CASSPPGTVGVETQYF
TRBJ2-4 | . | . | TRBV5-6 | TGTGCCAGCAGCTTGAGGCAGGGGAAGGACATTCAGTACTTC | CASSLRQGKDIQYF
TRBJ1-1 | . | . | TRBV9 | TGTGCCAGCAGCGCAAAAGGAGGGAACACTGAAGCTTTCTTT | CASSAKGGNTEAFF
TRBJ2-5 | . | . | TRBV5-6 | TGTGCCAGCAGCTTTCGGGTCTCGTACCAAGAGACCCAGTACTTC | CASSFRVSYQETQYF
TRBJ2-7 | TRBD1 | . | TRBV7-9 | TGTGCCAGCAGCCCCAGACAGGGCTACGAGCAGTACTTC | CASSPRQGYEQYF
TRBJ1-1 | . | once | TRBV29-1 | TGCAGCGGAGTCCGGGGGACTGAAGCTTTCTTT | CSGVRGTEAFF
TRBJ2-5 | TRBD2 | . | TRBV4-2 | TGTGCCAGCAGCCAAGCTGCACTAGCGGGAGGGCAAGAGACCCAGTACTTC | CASSQAALAGGQETQYF
TRBJ2-7 | TRBD1 | few | TRBV5-4 | TGTGCCAGCAACTCCGGGACAGGGGGCCCCGAGCAGTACTTC | CASNSGTGGPEQYF
TRBJ2-3 | . | once | TRBV4-1 | TGCGCCAGCAGCCACCCCTCAGATACGCAGTATTTT | CASSHPSDTQYF
TRBJ1-2 | . | few | TRBV29-1 | TGCAGCGTTGTTACCAGGGGTTTGGTTGCTTATGGCTACACCTTC | CSVVTRGLVAYGYTF
TRBJ1-1 | TRBD1 | . | TRBV28 | TGTGCCAGCAGTCCACAGGGGGGGACTGAAGCTTTCTTT | CASSPQGGTEAFF
TRBJ1-5 | . | . | TRBV2 | TGTGCCAGCAGTGGGTCGGGTACACGCAATCAGCCCCAGCATTTT | CASSGSGTRNQPQHF
TRBJ2-3 | . | . | TRBV20-1 | TGCAGTGCTAGTTTCGGCACAGATACGCAGTATTTT | CSASFGTDTQYF
TRBJ2-7 | TRBD2 | . | TRBV7-2 | TGTGCCAGTCAAACTAGCGGGAGAAACCCTAGCTCCTACGAGCAGTACTTC | CASQTSGRNPSSYEQYF
TRBJ1-2 | TRBD1 | . | TRBV30 | TGTGCCTGGAGCCCGACAGGGGTAGATGGCTACACCTTC | CAWSPTGVDGYTF
TRBJ2-1 | TRBD2 | . | TRBV4-1 | TGCGCCAGCAGCCAAGTGGCGGGGGGATACAATGAGCAGTTCTTC | CASSQVAGGYNEQFF
TRBJ2-1 | TRBD2 | . | TRBV7-8 | TGTGCCAGCAGCCCTCTAGCGGCTGTCTACAATGAGCAGTTCTTC | CASSPLAAVYNEQFF
TRBJ2-1 | . | . | TRBV29-1 | TGCAGCGTTGAAGATCGAGGAGAGTACAATGAGCAGTTCTTC | CSVEDRGEYNEQFF
TRBJ1-6 | TRBD1 | once | TRBV5-4 | TGTGCCAGCAGCCCGGGACAGGGGGTTAATTCACCCCTCCACTTT | CASSPGQGVNSPLHF
TRBJ1-2 | TRBD1 | . | TRBV2 | TGTGCCACGAAGACCGGGACAGGGAGTAACTATGGCTACACCTTC | CATKTGTGSNYGYTF
TRBJ2-7 | TRBD1 | . | TRBV29-1 | TGCAGCGGCGAGGGACAGGGTAGTGAGCAGTACTTC | CSGEGQGSEQYF
TRBJ1-2 | . | . | TRBV7-3 | TGTGCCAGCAGCTTAGCGGGCGCTGATGGCTACACCTTC | CASSLAGADGYTF
TRBJ1-1 | TRBD1 | . | TRBV6-6 | TGTGCCAGCAGTTTCACGACAGGGCGGGGCACTGAAGCTTTCTTT | CASSFTTGRGTEAFF
TRBJ1-2 | TRBD1 | . | TRBV5-6 | TGTGCCAGCACCGTAGTGGGACAGGGGGCCTATGGCTACACCTTC | CASTVVGQGAYGYTF
TRBJ2-2 | . | . | TRBV9 | TGTGCCAGCAGCGTAGCTACTTTATCGAACACCGGGGAGCTGTTTTTT | CASSVATLSNTGELFF
TRBJ1-5 | . | . | TRBV5-4 | TGTGCCAGCAGCTTGGACGGGGATCAGCCCCAGCATTTT | CASSLDGDQPQHF
TRBJ2-7 | . | few | TRBV7-9 | TGTGCCAGCAGCTTAGGGAGCCAGAGGAACCCCTACGAGCAGTACTTC | CASSLGSQRNPYEQYF
TRBJ2-7 | . | once | TRBV28 | TGTGCCAGCAGTTTATCCCAATACGAGCAGTACTTC | CASSLSQYEQYF
TRBJ1-6 | TRBD1 | . | TRBV23-1 | TGCGCCAGCAGTTCGAGAGGGGGCCCCTCTTACTATAATTCACCCCTCCACTTT | CASSSRGGPSYYNSPLHF
TRBJ2-1 | . | few | TRBV11-2 | TGTGCCTCCTCGGGTCCCCCCCTCTACAATGAGCAGTTCTTC | CASSGPPLYNEQFF
TRBJ1-2 | TRBD1 | . | TRBV6-5 | TGTGCCAGCAGTCGACAGGGGCCTCCTAACTATGGCTACACCTTC | CASSRQGPPNYGYTF
TRBJ2-6 | . | . | TRBV9 | TGTGCCAGCAGCACCCGACAGGCGGGGGCCAACGTCCTGACTTTC | CASSTRQAGANVLTF
TRBJ2-2 | . | . | TRBV15 | TGTGCCACCAGCAGAGAAACTAACGGGGAGCTGTTTTTT | CATSRETNGELFF
TRBJ2-1 | . | . | TRBV19 | TGTGCCAGTAGTATAGGGGCGGGCTCCTACAATGAGCAGTTCTTC | CASSIGAGSYNEQFF
TRBJ2-7 | . | . | TRBV7-3 | TGTGCCAGCAGCTTACCTAGGAGCTCCTACGAGCAGTACTTC | CASSLPRSSYEQYF
TRBJ1-2 | . | . | TRBV4-3 | TGCGCCAGCAGCCAAGATCTCAGGGGCTGGTATGGCTACACCTTC | CASSQDLRGWYGYTF
TRBJ2-3 | TRBD1 | . | TRBV7-2 | TGTGCCAGCAGCAAGCAACCCCAGGGGGCCCCAGATACGCAGTATTTT | CASSKQPQGAPDTQYF
TRBJ2-2 | TRBD2 | . | TRBV5-8 | TGTGCCAGCAGCTTGGGACTAGCGGGGCGCAACACCGGGGAGCTGTTTTTT | CASSLGLAGRNTGELFF
TRBJ1-4 | . | . | TRBV7-9 | TGTGCCAGCAGCAAACGGGGAGGGGGTGAAGCGGGAAATGAAAAACTGTTTTTT | CASSKRGGGEAGNEKLFF
TRBJ2-5 | TRBD1 | . | TRBV2 | TGTGCCAGCAGTGCGGACAGGGGGTTCCAAGAGACCCAGTACTTC | CASSADRGFQETQYF
TRBJ1-2 | TRBD1 | . | TRBV24-1 | TGTGCCACCAGTGATGCCGGGACAGCCTCTGGCTACACCTTC | CATSDAGTASGYTF